The T cell receptor (beta chain) under discussion was sequenced for a study of blood T cells in healthy people across ages. Study-wide background: The template switching approach captured approximately one barcoded beta molecule for every two T cells. Whole-study findings and limits: Because donor CMV status was unknown, expanded clonotype changes were possibly confounded.

This clonotype came up a few times. The antigen is unknown. The junction does not match germline at one end; this may be a read error. Then a second PCR, running about 7 to 11 cycles, was carried out with a sample-barcoded 5' primer and a J-beta primer mix. Each CDR3 protein gets one entry after TCRdb re-called the 5' RACE reads with MiXCR. The table includes 850,000 or so distinct CDR3 sequences, under 30% detected once. Germline V gene data show CDR1 as SGHTA and CDR2 as FQGNSA. The CDR3 totals 13 residues. What was sequenced was blood. The chain employs TRBV7-2 and TRBJ2-5; D perhaps matches TRBD2 (5 bases). The receptor was derived from a woman of 80 years or more in good health. The CDR3 nucleotides are TGTGCCAGCAGTCGGTCCCTCGGGGAGACTCAGTACTTC. This gives the protein CASSRSLGETQYF.